The T cell receptor beta chain described here comes from a study of CD8+ T cells in alopecia areata. The treatment: oral pan-JAK inhibitor, 5-10 mg twice daily. Reverse transcribed after extraction, RNA yielded cDNA as the sequencing template. Some clones are missing from TCRdb's copy, which holds only in-frame ones; the method was immunoSEQ multiplex PCR. The sample consists of nearly 200,000 clones, roughly 60% of them appearing once. The V end lost 0 bases, the J end lost 6 bases, and 7 bases lay between the germline ends. CDR1 MGHRA and CDR2 YSYEKL come from the germline V gene. This CDR3 is built from 13 residues.

V and J are TRBV4-1 and TRBJ2-3, with D hard to call. Specimen: CD4+ T cells sorted from blood, collected at week 24, from a patient treated with tofacitinib. This clonotype was sampled from a human donor with alopecia areata. DNA for the CDR3: TGCGCCAGCAGCCAAGATTACTTTGATACGCAGTATTTT. This translates into CASSQDYFDTQYF.